The sequence of this T cell receptor beta chain was determined in a study of cytomegalovirus exposure and HLA in healthy donors. Study context: In a later analysis, the 120 or so validation repertoires were reported to have used the same platform as the 650 to 800 first-cohort repertoires.

Germline V gene data show CDR1 as SGHTA and CDR2 as FQGNSA. The length of the CDR3 is 17 residues. The V and J ends lost 5 bases and 1 base, in that order; junction bases with no gene match: 3. The donors were members of the roughly 120-subject validation cohort (separate from the approximately 670-subject first cohort). For this clone: This specimen includes other DNA sequences encoding the same CDR3.

The method was immunoSEQ multiplex PCR; TCRdb's version includes in-frame clones alone and lacks a portion of them. The sample shows about 310,000 clones, 70% to 90% of them seen only once. This clonotype was sampled from a man younger than 40 in good health and CMV-seronegative. The sequenced sample consisted of PBMCs. The gene calls are TRBV7-2 and TRBJ2-2, with 14 bases lining up with TRBD2. CDR3 residues: CASSLGLAGGNTGELFF. CDR3 nucleotides: TGTGCCAGCAGCCTAGGACTAGCGGGGGGGAACACCGGGGAGCTGTTTTTT.